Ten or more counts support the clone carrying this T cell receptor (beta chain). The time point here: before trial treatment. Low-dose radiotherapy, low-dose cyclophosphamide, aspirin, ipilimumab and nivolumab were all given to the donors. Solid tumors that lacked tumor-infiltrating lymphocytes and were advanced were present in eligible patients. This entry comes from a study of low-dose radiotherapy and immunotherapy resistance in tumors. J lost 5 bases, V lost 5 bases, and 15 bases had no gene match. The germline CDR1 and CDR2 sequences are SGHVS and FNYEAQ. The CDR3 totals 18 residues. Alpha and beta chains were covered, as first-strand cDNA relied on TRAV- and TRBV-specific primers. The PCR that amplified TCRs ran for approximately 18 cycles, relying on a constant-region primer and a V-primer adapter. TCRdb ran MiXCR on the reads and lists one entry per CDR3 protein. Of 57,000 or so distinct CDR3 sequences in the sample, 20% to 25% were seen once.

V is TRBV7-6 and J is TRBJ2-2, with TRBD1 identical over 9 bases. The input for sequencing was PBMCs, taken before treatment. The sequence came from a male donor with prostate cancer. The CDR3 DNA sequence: TGTGCCAGCAGCACTTCAGGTTTCGGGACAGGGACTACCGGGGAGCTGTTTTTT. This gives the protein CASSTSGFGTGTTGELFF.